The 32 T cell receptor beta chains in this list originate from one sample, sequenced in a study of T cells in localized non-small cell lung cancer. Profiled with immunoSEQ multiplex PCR; TCRdb holds only in-frame clones, not every one. Among roughly 30,000 clones listed, around 92% were seen once. Here the sequenced sample was peripheral blood mononuclear cells, taken before any cancer treatment. The receptors were sampled from a woman aged 35 to 70 with stage III lung adenocarcinoma.

The rearrangement links TRBV5-8 to TRBJ2-5; 11 nucleotides agree with TRBD1. V lost 4 bases and J lost 4; bases outside the gene matches: 6. The germline V gene has CDR1 SGHTS and CDR2 YDEGEE. The CDR3 contains 15 residues. The CDR3 region is CASSKRTGGIETQYF. The DNA of the CDR3 is TGTGCCAGCAGCAAAAGGACAGGGGGCATAGAGACCCAGTACTTC.

This chain uses TRBV7-6 with TRBJ2-7, with D possibly TRBD2 on 6 matching bases. V was trimmed by 4 bases and J by 3 bases, leaving 10 bases between them. The CDR3 covers 13 residues. Germline loops: CDR1 SGHVS, CDR2 FNYEAQ. CDR3 DNA sequence: TGTGCCAGCAGCTCGGGACTGGACTACGAGCAGTACTTC. Its translation: CASSSGLDYEQYF.

This clone has a handful of counts. The J gene is TRBJ2-6, the V gene TRBV2; TRBD1 agrees at 9 bases. The CDR3 sequence is 17 residues long. Germline lookup yields CDR1 SNHLY and CDR2 FYNNEI. V lost 4 bases and J lost 2; bases outside the gene matches: 6. CDR3 in amino acids: CASSGDRVWAGANVLTF. In DNA form, the CDR3 reads TGTGCCAGCAGTGGGGACAGGGTCTGGGCTGGGGCCAACGTCCTGACTTTC.

V is TRBV7-9 and J is TRBJ1-1, with 7 bases aligning to TRBD1. From germline, CDR1 is SEHNR and CDR2 FQNEAQ (reference sequence). There are 15 residues in the CDR3. Unmatched junction bases numbered 5, after V lost 4 bases and J lost 0 bases. The CDR3 nucleotides read TGTGCCAGCAGCTACGCCAGGGGGATGAACACTGAAGCTTTCTTT. The encoded protein is CASSYARGMNTEAFF.

This sequence joins TRBV4-3 and TRBJ2-6, with 7 bases matching TRBD2. The CDR3 is 14 amino acids. V dropped 4 bases and J dropped 4; count of bases not matched to a gene: 1. The V gene's germline CDR1 is LGHNA and CDR2 YSLEER. CDR3 in DNA: TGCGCCAGCAGCCTAGCGGGCGGGGCCAACGTCCTGACTTTC. This translates into CASSLAGGANVLTF.

The chain employs TRBV7-2 and TRBJ1-4; D perhaps matches TRBD1 (6 bases). There are 13 residues in the CDR3. Germline CDR1 reads SGHTA; CDR2 reads FQGNSA. The V end was cut by 5 bases, the J end by 6 bases, with 10 bases between. CDR3 protein: CASSTRGDEKLFF. CDR3 coding DNA: TGTGCCAGCAGCACCAGGGGCGATGAAAAACTGTTTTTT. The complete variable domain, with remaining parts taken from reference TRBV7-2 and TRBJ1-4, reads GAGVSQSPSNKVTEKGKDVELRCDPISGHTALYWYRQSLGQGLEFLIYFQGNSAPDKSGLPSDRFSAERTGGSVSTLTIQRTQQEDSAVYLCASSTRGDEKLFFGSGTQLSVL.

The chain has TRBV2 and TRBJ2-1; TRBD2 matches 9 bases. The CDR3 totals 14 residues. The junction had 5 bases not matched to a gene; V was cut back by 4 bases and J by 7 bases. Per germline, CDR1 SNHLY and CDR2 FYNNEI. CDR3: CASSASLAGNEQFF. CDR3 nucleotides: TGTGCCAGCAGTGCGAGCCTAGCGGGGAATGAGCAGTTCTTC.

This chain connects TRBV4-2 to TRBJ2-5; TRBD2 matches at 10 bases. The V gene end was trimmed by 2 bases and the J gene end by 4 bases; junction bases not matched to a gene: 10. The CDR3 contains 17 residues. Germline CDR1 LGHNA, CDR2 YNFKEQ. CDR3 loop: CASSQTSGTIPGETQYF. The CDR3, as DNA: TGTGCCAGCAGCCAAACTAGCGGGACCATTCCGGGAGAGACCCAGTACTTC.

The gene calls are TRBV27 and TRBJ1-2, with 8 bases lining up with TRBD1. Germline loops: CDR1 MNHEY, CDR2 SMNVEV (reference sequence). This CDR3 contains 16 residues. V shed 3 bases and J 8 bases; nucleotides not matched to a gene: 14. The CDR3 reads CASSFLGGQGALGYTF. The CDR3 nucleotides are TGTGCCAGCAGTTTTTTGGGGGGGCAGGGGGCTTTGGGCTACACCTTC.

The rearrangement uses TRBV5-1 and TRBJ2-2; D is possibly TRBD1 (5 bases). The CDR3 contains 15 residues. Trimming removed 1 base from V and 0 bases from J, with 7 bases in between. Germline-derived CDR1 and CDR2 are SGHRS and YFSETQ. CDR3 DNA: TGCGCCAGCAGCTTGTCGACAGCGAACACCGGGGAGCTGTTTTTT. Encoded protein: CASSLSTANTGELFF. Using reference TRBV5-1 and TRBJ2-2 for the parts outside the CDR3, the full variable domain is KAGVTQTPRYLIKTRGQQVTLSCSPISGHRSVSWYQQTPGQGLQFLFEYFSETQRNKGNFPGRFSGRQFSNSRSEMNVSTLELGDSALYLCASSLSTANTGELFFGEGSRLTVL.

In its sample, this clone was seen once. V and J are TRBV5-3 and TRBJ2-2, with TRBD2 identical over 10 bases. TRBV5-3 is an ORF, and what it does is uncertain. J gave up 3 bases and V 8 bases, and 7 bases lay outside the gene matches. The length of the CDR3 is 15 residues. In DNA, the CDR3 is TGTGCCAGCAGCCTCGGGACTAGCGACACCGGGGAGCTGTTTTTT. As protein: CASSLGTSDTGELFF.

This chain joins TRBV5-8 and TRBJ2-7; D call uncertain. Trimming cost V 4 bases and J 4 bases, with 6 bases left between them. Germline CDR1 is SGHTS and CDR2 is YDEGEE. This CDR3 region has 11 residues. The CDR3 is CASSRAYEQYF. DNA for the CDR3: TGTGCCAGCAGCCGCGCGTACGAGCAGTACTTC.

This chain uses TRBV4-1 with TRBJ1-2; the D gene is possibly TRBD1 (6 bases). Looked up from germline, CDR1 is MGHRA and CDR2 is YSYEKL. The CDR3 runs to 14 residues. V shed 2 bases and J shed 0 bases, with 7 bases lying between them. The CDR3 DNA follows: TGCGCCAGCAGCCAACCAGGGGCTAACTATGGCTACACCTTC. Amino acids: CASSQPGANYGYTF.

This chain joins TRBV7-2 and TRBJ2-3; unclear D gene. V was shortened by 4 bases and J by 0 bases, with 23 bases between the two germline ends. This CDR3 spans 19 amino acids. CDR1 and CDR2 from the germline V gene are SGHTA and FQGNSA. The CDR3 nucleotides read TGTGCCAGCAGCTCACCCCGCGCCTACGGGCGGACCAGCACAGATACGCAGTATTTT. Protein product: CASSSPRAYGRTSTDTQYF.

This chain connects TRBV7-9 to TRBJ2-2; the D is unclear. The CDR3 covers 13 residues. Germline CDR1 SEHNR, CDR2 FQNEAQ (reference sequence). Trimming took off 5 bases at V and 1 base at J, with 5 bases between the two ends. The CDR3 is CASSQMNTGELFF. The CDR3 DNA reads as TGTGCCAGCAGCCAAATGAACACCGGGGAGCTGTTTTTT.

J is TRBJ2-1 and V is TRBV5-1; perhaps TRBD1 as D (6 bases). Germline CDR1 SGHRS, CDR2 YFSETQ. The CDR3 runs 15 residues. Deletions cut 5 bases from V and 2 bases from J, with 14 bases between. CDR3 sequence (DNA): TGCGCCAGCAGGTACCCGGACAGAGCCTACAATGAGCAGTTCTTC. Its protein product is CASRYPDRAYNEQFF. Combining the CDR3 with reference TRBV5-1 and TRBJ2-1 gives the whole variable domain KAGVTQTPRYLIKTRGQQVTLSCSPISGHRSVSWYQQTPGQGLQFLFEYFSETQRNKGNFPGRFSGRQFSNSRSEMNVSTLELGDSALYLCASRYPDRAYNEQFFGPGTRLTVL.

The chain recombines TRBV13 with TRBJ2-2, with D hard to call. Germline V gene data show CDR1 as PRHDT and CDR2 as FYEKMQ (reference sequence). The CDR3 totals 15 residues. Deletions cut 3 bases from V and 4 bases from J, with 12 bases between. The CDR3 DNA reads TGTGCCAGCAGCTTCCTAGGGCCAACCACCGGGGAGCTGTTTTTT. This translates into CASSFLGPTTGELFF.

V and J are TRBV11-2 and TRBJ1-2; D might be TRBD1 (6 bases). The V and J ends lost 0 bases and 4 bases respectively, with 12 bases between them. Germline V CDR1 and CDR2: SGHAT, FQNNGV. This CDR3 contains 15 residues. Here the CDR3 DNA reads TGTGCCAGCAGCTTAGACCGCGGACAGACCTATGGCTACACCTTC. This sequence encodes CASSLDRGQTYGYTF.

V is TRBV30 and J is TRBJ1-1; D is unresolved. The V end was cut by 2 bases, the J end by 8 bases, with 6 bases between. This CDR3 has 10 amino acids. CDR1 is GTSNPN, CDR2 SVGIG, per germline (reference sequence). The CDR3 nucleotides are TGTGCCTGGAGTCAAAGGGAAGCTTTCTTT. Its protein is CAWSQREAFF.

CDR3 protein: CAIRAGLAGNLDTQYF. CDR3 DNA: TGTGCCATCAGAGCCGGACTAGCGGGCAATCTGGATACGCAGTATTTT. This chain joins TRBV10-3 and TRBJ2-3; 11 bases are a match to TRBD2. The ends lost 6 bases at V and 6 bases at J; junction bases unmatched: 11. Germline loops: CDR1 ENHRY, CDR2 SYGVKD. This CDR3 region has 16 residues.

This clone was seen just once. The DNA of the CDR3 is TGTGCCTGGAGTCTTAGCGGTAGCACAGATACGCAGTATTTT. It specifies CAWSLSGSTDTQYF. The chain recombines TRBV30 with TRBJ2-3, with TRBD2 as a possible D gene (6 bases). This CDR3 is 14 amino acids long. V lost 2 bases to trimming and J lost 0 bases, with 9 bases between them. The germline CDR1 and CDR2 sequences are GTSNPN and SVGIG (reference sequence). Looking up the rest from reference TRBV30 and TRBJ2-3 gives the full variable domain: SQTIHQWPATLVQPVGSPLSLECTVEGTSNPNLYWYRQAAGRGLQLLFYSVGIGQISSEVPQNLSASRPQDRQFILSSKKLLLSDSGFYLCAWSLSGSTDTQYFGPGTRLTVL.

The sample holds one count of this clone. The gene calls are TRBV19 and TRBJ2-5, with D maybe TRBD1 (5 bases). The ends were cut back, 2 bases at V and 4 bases at J, with 8 bases in the middle. Looked up from germline, CDR1 is LNHDA and CDR2 is SQIVND (reference sequence). The CDR3 is 13 residues long. The DNA of the CDR3 is TGTGCCAGTAGTATAAGGGGTGGAGAGACCCAGTACTTC. It codes for CASSIRGGETQYF. Combining the CDR3 with reference TRBV19 and TRBJ2-5 gives the whole variable domain DGGITQSPKYLFRKEGQNVTLSCEQNLNHDAMYWYRQDPGQGLRLIYYSQIVNDFQKGDIAEGYSVSREKKESFPLTVTSAQKNPTAFYLCASSIRGGETQYFGPGTRLLVL.

V usage is TRBV25-1 and J usage is TRBJ2-7, with D possibly TRBD1 on 7 matching bases. V lost 6 bases, J lost 5 bases, and 11 bases lay in between. Germline V lookup: CDR1 MGHDK, CDR2 SYGVNS. This CDR3 comprises 12 residues. Here the CDR3 reads CASSRGDHEQYF. The CDR3 nucleotides read TGTGCCAGCAGCAGGGGGGACCACGAGCAGTACTTC.

J is TRBJ2-3 and V is TRBV4-3; 11 bases line up with TRBD2. J was trimmed by 4 bases and V by 0 bases; bases with no gene match: 12. The CDR3 runs 19 residues. CDR1 is LGHNA and CDR2 is YSLEER in the germline V gene. DNA of the CDR3: TGCGCCAGCAGCCAAGACGTGGTAGTAGCGGGAGGGCCGGCAGATACGCAGTATTTT. Protein product: CASSQDVVVAGGPADTQYF.

This chain links TRBV9 with TRBJ1-5; 7 bases map to TRBD1. Germline V gives CDR1 SGDLS, CDR2 YYNGEE. Trimming removed 2 bases from V and 3 bases from J; junction bases left unmatched: 5. The CDR3 length is 15 residues. In DNA, the CDR3 is TGTGCCAGCAGCGTCTCGACAGGGTTCAATCAGCCCCAGCATTTT. Its protein product is CASSVSTGFNQPQHF.

This sequence joins TRBV29-1 and TRBJ2-1; 7 nucleotides align to TRBD1. V dropped 4 bases and J dropped 9; count of bases not matched to a gene: 6. There are 12 residues in the CDR3. Looked up from germline, CDR1 is SQVTM and CDR2 is ANQGSEA. This chain's CDR3 is CSVGLPGGEQFF. The CDR3 DNA sequence: TGCAGCGTTGGTCTACCAGGGGGTGAGCAGTTCTTC.

The V gene is TRBV2, the J gene TRBJ2-5, with TRBD2 identical over 7 bases. The J segment lost 5 bases and the V segment lost 0 bases, leaving 6 bases of the junction unmatched. The CDR3 has 15 residues. The germline gives CDR1 SNHLY, CDR2 FYNNEI. The CDR3 DNA follows: TGTGCCAGCAGTGAAGCGGGCGGGAGTGGTGAGACCCAGTACTTC. As protein: CASSEAGGSGETQYF.

The rearrangement links TRBV7-2 to TRBJ1-3; weak D call: TRBD1 (5 bases). V was pared by 5 bases and J by 0 bases, with 17 bases between. Germline assignment: CDR1 SGHTA and CDR2 FQGNSA. The CDR3 extends over 17 amino acids. The chain's CDR3 is CASSPEGTGYSGNTIYF. CDR3 sequence (DNA): TGTGCCAGCAGCCCAGAGGGTACAGGTTACTCTGGAAACACCATATATTTT. The variable domain in full, completed from reference TRBV7-2 and TRBJ1-3, reads GAGVSQSPSNKVTEKGKDVELRCDPISGHTALYWYRQSLGQGLEFLIYFQGNSAPDKSGLPSDRFSAERTGGSVSTLTIQRTQQEDSAVYLCASSPEGTGYSGNTIYFGEGSWLTVV.

The V gene is TRBV27, the J gene TRBJ2-3; D remains unclear. The CDR3 covers 13 residues. The germline V gene has CDR1 MNHEY and CDR2 SMNVEV (reference sequence). The V end lost 3 bases, the J end lost 6 bases, and 10 bases lay between the germline ends. The CDR3 bases are TGTGCCAGCAGTTTGGGGTCTTGGGATACGCAGTATTTT. Its protein is CASSLGSWDTQYF.

The chain couples TRBV19 to TRBJ2-7; D may match TRBD1 or TRBD2 (7 bases each). CDR3 length equals 13 residues. The V end lost 8 bases, the J end lost 2 bases, and 13 bases lay between the germline ends. CDR1 is LNHDA and CDR2 is SQIVND in the germline V gene (reference sequence). This chain's CDR3 is CASWGGGTYEQYF. The CDR3 DNA sequence: TGTGCCAGTTGGGGAGGGGGCACCTACGAGCAGTACTTC. The whole variable domain, remainder taken from reference TRBV19 and TRBJ2-7, is DGGITQSPKYLFRKEGQNVTLSCEQNLNHDAMYWYRQDPGQGLRLIYYSQIVNDFQKGDIAEGYSVSREKKESFPLTVTSAQKNPTAFYLCASWGGGTYEQYFGPGTRLTVT.

For the CDR3, the DNA is TGTGCCAGCTCACCACTAGGAGGCTCTGGGGCCAACGTCCTGACTTTC. It codes for CASSPLGGSGANVLTF. This chain links TRBV18 with TRBJ2-6; tentatively, D is TRBD2 (5 bases). The CDR3 consists of 16 residues. Between the trimmed V and J ends, which lost 1 base and 0 bases, there was a span of 7 bases. Germline V gene lookup returns CDR1 KGHSH and CDR2 LQKENI.

The CDR3 DNA sequence: TGTGCCAGCACCTTGGGACTCCCACCTTACGAGCAGTACTTC. It encodes CASTLGLPPYEQYF. V usage is TRBV7-2 and J usage is TRBJ2-7, with a weak D call TRBD2 (6 bases). Trimming took off 7 bases at V and 4 bases at J, with 17 bases between the two ends. CDR3 length: 14 amino acids. The germline V gene has CDR1 SGHTA and CDR2 FQGNSA.